These T cell receptor beta chains were read from a single sample in a study of T cell responses to AZD1222 COVID-19 vaccine. TCRdb's copy holds only in-frame clones and misses some; the assay was immunoSEQ multiplex PCR. Of around 150,000 clones detected, 92% appear once; the ten largest clones hold about 4.5%. Sequences were derived from peripheral blood, sampled on day 0 of MenACWY control vaccination. The receptors come from an adult in good health. Both conserved end residues are part of each CDR3. The order of the fields is CDR3 DNA, CDR3 protein, D gene, V gene, J gene, clone size. D genes are given only for firm matches. Size is omitted from some rows. Given values are once, few, many or a class for expanded clones.

cdr3_nt: TGTGCCAGCAGTTACTCGCTTGGAGGTTCGGTCCGGCCTGGGGCCAACGTCCTGACTTTC
cdr3_aa: CASSYSLGGSVRPGANVLTF
d_call: -
v_call: TRBV6-2/TRBV6-3
j_call: TRBJ2-6
clone_size: -

cdr3_nt: TGCGCCAGCAGCCAAGGGCAGGGGGCACTTGAAAAACTGTTTTTT
cdr3_aa: CASSQGQGALEKLFF
d_call: TRBD1
v_call: TRBV4-3
j_call: TRBJ1-4
clone_size: -

cdr3_nt: TGCGCCAGCAGCACAGTGGGGGCAACTAATGAAAAACTGTTTTTT
cdr3_aa: CASSTVGATNEKLFF
d_call: -
v_call: TRBV5-1
j_call: TRBJ1-4
clone_size: -

cdr3_nt: TGTGCCACTTCCGGGCTAGCGGCCTACGAGCAGTACTTC
cdr3_aa: CATSGLAAYEQYF
d_call: TRBD2
v_call: TRBV19
j_call: TRBJ2-7
clone_size: -

cdr3_nt: TGTGCCAGCAGCCACTCACTAGGGGAGGTGACCACAGATACGCAGTATTTT
cdr3_aa: CASSHSLGEVTTDTQYF
d_call: -
v_call: TRBV6-2/TRBV6-3
j_call: TRBJ2-3
clone_size: -

cdr3_nt: TGCGCCAGCAGTGAACTAGTGTCAGCGGAGCAGTTCTTC
cdr3_aa: CASSELVSAEQFF
d_call: -
v_call: TRBV10-2
j_call: TRBJ2-1
clone_size: -

cdr3_nt: TGTGCCACCAGCCGAGGACAGACCTTCATGGAAAAACTGTTTTTT
cdr3_aa: CATSRGQTFMEKLFF
d_call: -
v_call: TRBV15
j_call: TRBJ1-4
clone_size: -

cdr3_nt: TGCGCCAGCAGCTTGATGAGGCAGGACCATGTAGGCTACACCTTC
cdr3_aa: CASSLMRQDHVGYTF
d_call: -
v_call: TRBV5-1
j_call: TRBJ1-2
clone_size: -

cdr3_nt: TGTGCCAGCAGCTTTTCCGGACGAATAGACACTGAAGCTTTCTTT
cdr3_aa: CASSFSGRIDTEAFF
d_call: -
v_call: TRBV5-6
j_call: TRBJ1-1
clone_size: once

cdr3_nt: TGTGCCAGCAGCTCACCGGGACAGGGTTGGAAGCGGGGTGACAATGAGCAGTTCTTC
cdr3_aa: CASSSPGQGWKRGDNEQFF
d_call: TRBD1
v_call: TRBV13
j_call: TRBJ2-1
clone_size: -

cdr3_nt: TGTGCCAGCAGCTTAGGAGCCGCAGTGCGGGCGAATGGCTACACCTTC
cdr3_aa: CASSLGAAVRANGYTF
d_call: -
v_call: TRBV7-9
j_call: TRBJ1-2
clone_size: -

cdr3_nt: TGCAGCGGCCCGGACAGGGGGCGATTGTACGAGCAGTACTTC
cdr3_aa: CSGPDRGRLYEQYF
d_call: TRBD1
v_call: TRBV29-1
j_call: TRBJ2-7
clone_size: -